This TCR beta chain was retrieved from a study of T-cell reconstitution after alpha-beta-depleted transplantation in children. Findings of the study overall: Alpha-beta T cells present about two months after transplant were reported to originate from several hundred expanded graft clones. For some patients, TCRbeta diversity was high at day 60 because of recipient T cells and thymic progenitors that survived. T-cell numbers and diversity, one year after transplant, stemmed largely from T cells that were newly produced.

Unique molecular identifiers were used in preparing the TCRbeta library. TCRdb reprocessed the PCR reads via MiXCR and lists one record per CDR3 protein. The sample shows 700,000 to 950,000 distinct CDR3 sequences, under 20% of them seen only once. A word on this clonotype: The antigen is not known.

Germline CDR1 and CDR2: SQVTM and ANQGSEA. Trimming took off 7 bases at V and 2 bases at J, with 13 bases between the two ends. The CDR3 totals 13 residues. The TCR originated in a male patient younger than 18 who had a stem cell transplant for acute lymphoblastic leukemia, so the T cells may come from the graft donor. The rearrangement links TRBV29-1 to TRBJ2-3, with a weak D call TRBD1 (6 bases). The sample here was PBMCs, mostly from graft donor cells, taken 360 days after TCRalphabeta/CD19-depleted stem cell transplant. CDR3 amino acids: CSEQQGHTDTQYF. CDR3 nucleotides: TGCAGCGAACAACAGGGCCACACAGATACGCAGTATTTT.